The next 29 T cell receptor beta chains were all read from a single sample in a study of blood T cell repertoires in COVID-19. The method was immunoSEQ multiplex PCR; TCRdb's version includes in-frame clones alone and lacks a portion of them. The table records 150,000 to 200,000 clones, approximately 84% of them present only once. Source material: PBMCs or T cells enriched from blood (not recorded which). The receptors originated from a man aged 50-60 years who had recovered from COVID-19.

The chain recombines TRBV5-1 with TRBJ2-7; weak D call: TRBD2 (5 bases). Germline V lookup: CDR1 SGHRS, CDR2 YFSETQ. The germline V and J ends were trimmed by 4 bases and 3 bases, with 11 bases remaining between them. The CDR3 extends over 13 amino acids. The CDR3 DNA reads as TGCGCCAGCAGCCACAATGAGGGCTACGAGCAGTACTTC. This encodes CASSHNEGYEQYF.

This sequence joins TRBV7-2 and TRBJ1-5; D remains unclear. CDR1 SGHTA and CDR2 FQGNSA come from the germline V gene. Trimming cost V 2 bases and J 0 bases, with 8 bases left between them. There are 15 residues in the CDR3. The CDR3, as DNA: TGTGCCAGCAGCTTATACAGAGATAGCAATCAGCCCCAGCATTTT. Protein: CASSLYRDSNQPQHF.

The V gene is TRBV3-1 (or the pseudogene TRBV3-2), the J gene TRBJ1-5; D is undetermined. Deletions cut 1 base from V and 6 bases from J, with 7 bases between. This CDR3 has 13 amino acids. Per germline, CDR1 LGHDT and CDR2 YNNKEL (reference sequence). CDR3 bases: TGTGCCAGCAGCCAAGCGATAGCTCAGCCCCAGCATTTT. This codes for CASSQAIAQPQHF.

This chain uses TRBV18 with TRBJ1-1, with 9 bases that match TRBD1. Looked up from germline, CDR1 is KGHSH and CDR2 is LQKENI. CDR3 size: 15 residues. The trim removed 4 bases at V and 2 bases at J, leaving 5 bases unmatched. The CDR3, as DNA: TGTGCCAGCTCACAAGGGACAGGGATAAACACTGAAGCTTTCTTT. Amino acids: CASSQGTGINTEAFF.

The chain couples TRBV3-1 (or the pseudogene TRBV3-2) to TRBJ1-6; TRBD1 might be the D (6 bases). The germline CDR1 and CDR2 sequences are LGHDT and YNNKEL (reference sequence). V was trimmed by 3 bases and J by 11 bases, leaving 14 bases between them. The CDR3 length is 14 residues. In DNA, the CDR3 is TGTGCCAGCAGCCATAGGACAGTATCACCACCCCTCCACTTT. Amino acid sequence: CASSHRTVSPPLHF.

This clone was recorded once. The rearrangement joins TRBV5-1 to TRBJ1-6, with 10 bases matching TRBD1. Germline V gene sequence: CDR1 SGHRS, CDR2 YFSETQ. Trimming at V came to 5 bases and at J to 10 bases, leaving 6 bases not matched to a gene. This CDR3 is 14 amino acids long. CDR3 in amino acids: CASSRTGGRSPLHF. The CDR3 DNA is TGCGCCAGCAGTCGGACAGGGGGACGGTCACCCCTCCACTTT.

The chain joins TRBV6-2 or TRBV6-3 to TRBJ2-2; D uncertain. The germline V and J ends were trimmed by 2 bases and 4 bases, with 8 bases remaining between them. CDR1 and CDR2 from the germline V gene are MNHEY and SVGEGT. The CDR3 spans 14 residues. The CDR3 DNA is TGTGCCAGCAGTTACCCCCTTCCCACCGGGGAGCTGTTTTTT. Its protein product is CASSYPLPTGELFF.

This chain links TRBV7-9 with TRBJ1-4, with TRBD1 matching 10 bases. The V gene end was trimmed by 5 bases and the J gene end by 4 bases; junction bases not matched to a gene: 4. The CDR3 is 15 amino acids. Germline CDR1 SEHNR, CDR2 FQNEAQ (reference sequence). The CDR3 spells CASSPGDRGNEKLFF. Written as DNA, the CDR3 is TGTGCCAGCAGCCCCGGGGACAGGGGTAATGAAAAACTGTTTTTT.

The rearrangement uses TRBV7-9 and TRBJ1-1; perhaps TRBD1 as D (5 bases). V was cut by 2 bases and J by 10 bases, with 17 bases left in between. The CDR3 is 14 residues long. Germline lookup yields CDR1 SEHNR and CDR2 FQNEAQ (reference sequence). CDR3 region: CASSLSREGARAFF. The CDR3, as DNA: TGTGCCAGCAGCTTAAGCAGGGAGGGAGCACGAGCTTTCTTT. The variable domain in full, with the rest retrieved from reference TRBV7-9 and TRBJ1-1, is DTGVSQNPRHKITKRGQNVTFRCDPISEHNRLYWYRQTLGQGPEFLTYFQNEAQLEKSRLLSDRFSAERPKGSFSTLEIQRTEQGDSAMYLCASSLSREGARAFFGQGTRLTVV.

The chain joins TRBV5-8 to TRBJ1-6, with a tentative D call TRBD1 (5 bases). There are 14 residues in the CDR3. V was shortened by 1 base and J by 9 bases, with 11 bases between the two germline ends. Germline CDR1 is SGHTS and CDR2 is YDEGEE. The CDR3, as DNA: TGTGCCAGCAGCTTGCAGGGAAGGGGTTCACCCCTCCACTTT. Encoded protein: CASSLQGRGSPLHF.

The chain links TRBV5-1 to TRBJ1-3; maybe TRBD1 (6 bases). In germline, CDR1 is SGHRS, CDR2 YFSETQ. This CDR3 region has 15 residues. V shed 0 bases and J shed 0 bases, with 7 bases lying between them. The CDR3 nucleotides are TGCGCCAGCAGCTTGGAAGGGGGCTCTGGAAACACCATATATTTT. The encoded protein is CASSLEGGSGNTIYF.

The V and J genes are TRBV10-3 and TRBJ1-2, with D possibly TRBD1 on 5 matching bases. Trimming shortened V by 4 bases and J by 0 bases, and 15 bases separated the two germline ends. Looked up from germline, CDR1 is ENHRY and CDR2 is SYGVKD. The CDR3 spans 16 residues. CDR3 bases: TGTGCCATCAGTGTAAATTCGGGGGAGGCTAACTATGGCTACACCTTC. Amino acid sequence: CAISVNSGEANYGYTF.

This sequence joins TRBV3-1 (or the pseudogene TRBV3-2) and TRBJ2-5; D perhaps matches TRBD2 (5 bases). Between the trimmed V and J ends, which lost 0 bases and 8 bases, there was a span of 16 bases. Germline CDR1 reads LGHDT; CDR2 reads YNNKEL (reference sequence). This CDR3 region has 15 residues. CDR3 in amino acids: CASSQELALSETQYF. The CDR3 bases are TGTGCCAGCAGCCAAGAGCTAGCTCTTTCTGAAACCCAGTACTTC.

CDR3 in DNA: TGCGCCAGCAGCTTCTTTCAGGGGGCTGGAGAGACCCAGTACTTC. Amino acids: CASSFFQGAGETQYF. This chain links TRBV5-1 with TRBJ2-5; 8 bases agree with TRBD1. From germline, CDR1 is SGHRS and CDR2 YFSETQ. The CDR3 is made up of 15 amino acids. The V segment lost 2 bases and the J segment 4 bases; nucleotides outside the gene matches: 7. Based on the CDR3 plus reference TRBV5-1 and TRBJ2-5, the full variable domain is KAGVTQTPRYLIKTRGQQVTLSCSPISGHRSVSWYQQTPGQGLQFLFEYFSETQRNKGNFPGRFSGRQFSNSRSEMNVSTLELGDSALYLCASSFFQGAGETQYFGPGTRLLVL.

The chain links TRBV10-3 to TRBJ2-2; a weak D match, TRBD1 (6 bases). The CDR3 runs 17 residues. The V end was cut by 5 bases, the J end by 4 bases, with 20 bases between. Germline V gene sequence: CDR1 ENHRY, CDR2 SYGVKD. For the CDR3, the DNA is TGTGCCATCAGTCCCGAAGAGGGAAGGGGGATCACCGGGGAGCTGTTTTTT. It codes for CAISPEEGRGITGELFF.

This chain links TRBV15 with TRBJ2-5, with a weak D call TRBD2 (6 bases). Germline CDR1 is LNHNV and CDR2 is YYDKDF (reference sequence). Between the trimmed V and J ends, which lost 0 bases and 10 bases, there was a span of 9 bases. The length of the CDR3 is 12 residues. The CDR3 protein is CATSREGLSQYF. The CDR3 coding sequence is TGTGCCACCAGCAGAGAAGGACTAAGCCAGTACTTC.

In DNA, the CDR3 is TGTGCCAGCAGCTTTGGGACTAGCGGAACAGATACGCAGTATTTT. Protein product: CASSFGTSGTDTQYF. This rearrangement joins TRBV7-2 to TRBJ2-3, with 11 bases lining up with TRBD2. CDR3 length: 15 residues. CDR1 and CDR2 (germline): SGHTA, FQGNSA. With V trimmed by 3 bases and J by 3 bases, 2 bases remained unmatched.

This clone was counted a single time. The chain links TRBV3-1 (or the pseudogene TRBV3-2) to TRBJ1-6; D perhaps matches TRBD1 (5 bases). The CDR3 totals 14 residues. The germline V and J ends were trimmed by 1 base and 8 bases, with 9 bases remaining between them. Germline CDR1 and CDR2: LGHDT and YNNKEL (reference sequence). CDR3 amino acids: CASSQGTWDSPLHF. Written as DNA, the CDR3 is TGTGCCAGCAGCCAAGGGACATGGGATTCACCCCTCCACTTT.

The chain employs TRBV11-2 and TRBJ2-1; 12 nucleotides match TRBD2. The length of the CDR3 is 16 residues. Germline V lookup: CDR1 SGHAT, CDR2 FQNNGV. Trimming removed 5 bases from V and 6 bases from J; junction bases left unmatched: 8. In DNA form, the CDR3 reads TGTGCCAGCAGCCCTCAGCTAGCGGGGGGGAGCAATGAGCAGTTCTTC. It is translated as CASSPQLAGGSNEQFF.

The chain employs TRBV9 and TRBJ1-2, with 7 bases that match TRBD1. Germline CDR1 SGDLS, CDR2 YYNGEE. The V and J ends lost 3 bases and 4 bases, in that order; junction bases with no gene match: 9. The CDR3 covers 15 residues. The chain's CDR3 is CASSASGQTAYGYTF. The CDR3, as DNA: TGTGCCAGCAGCGCCTCGGGACAGACAGCCTATGGCTACACCTTC.

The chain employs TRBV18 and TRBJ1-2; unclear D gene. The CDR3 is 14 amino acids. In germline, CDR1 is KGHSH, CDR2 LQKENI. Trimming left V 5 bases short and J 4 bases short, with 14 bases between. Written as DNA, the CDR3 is TGTGCCAGCTCATTAGAAGGAGGGCCCTATGGCTACACCTTC. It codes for CASSLEGGPYGYTF.

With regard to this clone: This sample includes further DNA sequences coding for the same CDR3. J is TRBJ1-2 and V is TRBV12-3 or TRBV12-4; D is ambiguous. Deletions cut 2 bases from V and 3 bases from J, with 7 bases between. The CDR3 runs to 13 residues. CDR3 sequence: CASSLTGDYGYTF. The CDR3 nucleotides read TGTGCCAGCAGTTTAACCGGGGACTATGGCTACACCTTC.

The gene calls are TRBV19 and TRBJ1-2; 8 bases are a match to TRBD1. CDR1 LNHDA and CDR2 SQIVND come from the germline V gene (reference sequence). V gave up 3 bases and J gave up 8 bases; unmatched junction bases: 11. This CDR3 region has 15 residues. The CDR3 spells CASSINPQGAEGYTF. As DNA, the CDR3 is TGTGCCAGTAGTATCAACCCCCAGGGGGCTGAGGGCTACACCTTC.

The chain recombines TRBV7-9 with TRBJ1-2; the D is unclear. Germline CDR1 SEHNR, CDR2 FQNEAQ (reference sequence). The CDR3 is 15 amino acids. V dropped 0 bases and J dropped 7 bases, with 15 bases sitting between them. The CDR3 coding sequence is TGTGCCAGCAGCTTAGCCCCAGTGAGGGATCTTGGCTACACCTTC. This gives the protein CASSLAPVRDLGYTF.

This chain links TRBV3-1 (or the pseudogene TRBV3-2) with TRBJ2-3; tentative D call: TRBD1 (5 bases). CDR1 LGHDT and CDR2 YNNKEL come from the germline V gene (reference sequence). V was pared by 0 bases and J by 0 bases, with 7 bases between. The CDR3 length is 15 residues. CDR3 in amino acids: CASSQDGASTDTQYF. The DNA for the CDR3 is TGTGCCAGCAGCCAAGATGGGGCTAGCACAGATACGCAGTATTTT.

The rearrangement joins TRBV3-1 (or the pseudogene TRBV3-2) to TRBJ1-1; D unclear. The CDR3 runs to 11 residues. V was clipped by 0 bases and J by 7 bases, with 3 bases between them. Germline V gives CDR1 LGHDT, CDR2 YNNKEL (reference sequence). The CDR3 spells CASSQDNEAFF. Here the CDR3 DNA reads TGTGCCAGCAGCCAAGACAATGAAGCTTTCTTT.

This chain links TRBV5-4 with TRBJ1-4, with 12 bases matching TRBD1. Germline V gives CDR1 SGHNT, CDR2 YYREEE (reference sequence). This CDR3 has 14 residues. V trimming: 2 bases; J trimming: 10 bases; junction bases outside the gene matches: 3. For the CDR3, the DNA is TGTGCCAGCAGCTTAGGGACAGGGGGCGGAAAACTGTTTTTT. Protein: CASSLGTGGGKLFF.

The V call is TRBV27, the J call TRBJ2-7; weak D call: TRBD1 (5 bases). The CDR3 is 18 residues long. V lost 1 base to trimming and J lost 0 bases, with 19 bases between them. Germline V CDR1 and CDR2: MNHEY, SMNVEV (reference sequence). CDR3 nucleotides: TGTGCCAGCAGTTTATTCCCCCCCCGACAGTCTAGCTCCTACGAGCAGTACTTC. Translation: CASSLFPPRQSSSYEQYF.

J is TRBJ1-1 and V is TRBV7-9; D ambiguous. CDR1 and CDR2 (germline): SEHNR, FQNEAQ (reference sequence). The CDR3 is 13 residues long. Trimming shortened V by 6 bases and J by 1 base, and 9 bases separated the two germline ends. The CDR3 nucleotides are TGTGCCAGCAGTTACTCAGGGAACACTGAAGCTTTCTTT. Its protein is CASSYSGNTEAFF.